A single sample gave rise to the 22 T cell receptor beta chains below, sequenced in a study of PD-1 blockade in classical Hodgkin lymphoma. Some clones are missing from TCRdb's copy, which holds only in-frame ones; the method was immunoSEQ multiplex PCR. The data show about 27,000 clones, over 55% seen once. Noted time point: cycle 4 day 1 (C4D1), after 6 weeks of nivolumab. All patients relapsed after autologous stem cell transplantation, and brentuximab vedotin exposure varied. The specimen was peripheral blood mononuclear cells (PBMCs), collected before the fourth cycle of nivolumab. The receptors here all came from a human donor with classical Hodgkin lymphoma.

This chain connects TRBV19 to TRBJ1-5, with TRBD1 as a possible D gene (5 bases). V was trimmed by 8 bases and J by 1 base, leaving 9 bases between them. The length of the CDR3 is 13 residues. Germline V gene data show CDR1 as LNHDA and CDR2 as SQIVND (reference sequence). The CDR3 DNA follows: TGTGCCAGTTCGGACACAAGCAATCAGCCCCAGCATTTT. Its protein is CASSDTSNQPQHF.

The chain joins TRBV7-3 to TRBJ2-7, with TRBD1 matching 9 bases. Trimming took 5 bases from V and 3 from J; bases not matched to a gene: 8. Germline CDR1 reads SGHTA; CDR2 reads FQGTGA. The CDR3 loop spans 15 amino acids. The CDR3 DNA reads as TGTGCCAGCAGCCCGCGGACAGGGGCAAACTACGAGCAGTACTTC. The encoded protein is CASSPRTGANYEQYF.

The rearrangement links TRBV11-2 to TRBJ1-2; 11 nucleotides line up with TRBD1. CDR3 size: 16 residues. V lost 3 bases and J lost 6; bases outside the gene matches: 9. CDR1 SGHAT and CDR2 FQNNGV come from the germline V gene. This CDR3 is CASSFQPGTGGNGYTF. The DNA for the CDR3 is TGTGCCAGCAGCTTTCAACCCGGGACAGGGGGAAATGGCTACACCTTC.

The J gene is TRBJ2-5, the V gene TRBV20-1; D is unresolved. The tail of the sequence fits TRBJ2-7 better, so the J call may be wrong. Looked up from germline, CDR1 is DFQATT and CDR2 is SNEGSKA (reference sequence). The CDR3 sequence is 11 residues long. CDR3 bases: TGCAGTGCTAGATCCCTCCTCGAGCAGTACTTC. This gives the protein CSARSLLEQYF.

The chain links TRBV2 to TRBJ2-5, with 11 nucleotides matching TRBD2. Losses at the gene ends were 5 bases for V and 5 bases for J; bases not matched to a gene: 4. CDR1 is SNHLY and CDR2 is FYNNEI in the germline V gene. The CDR3 covers 14 residues. This CDR3 reads CASSQTSGSETQYF. For the CDR3, the DNA is TGTGCCAGCAGTCAAACTAGCGGGAGTGAGACCCAGTACTTC.

This clone is a singleton in its sample. The chain's CDR3 is CAWRVGTNEKLFF. As DNA, the CDR3 is TGTGCCTGGAGAGTGGGAACTAATGAAAAACTGTTTTTT. This chain links TRBV30 with TRBJ1-4; D uncertain. The ends were cut back, 3 bases at V and 1 base at J, with 6 bases in the middle. The CDR3 sequence is 13 residues long. The germline gives CDR1 GTSNPN, CDR2 SVGIG (reference sequence).

V is TRBV7-9 and J is TRBJ2-2; 8 bases map to TRBD1. The germline V gene encodes CDR1 SEHNR and CDR2 FQNEAQ (reference sequence). The CDR3 contains 14 residues. Trimming at V came to 7 bases and at J to 1 base, leaving 2 bases not matched to a gene. The CDR3 here is CASTGTGNTGELFF. The DNA for the CDR3 is TGTGCCAGCACCGGGACAGGGAACACCGGGGAGCTGTTTTTT.

The rearrangement joins TRBV28 to TRBJ2-3; 8 nucleotides match TRBD2. The CDR3 loop spans 17 amino acids. Trimming removed 7 bases from V and 7 bases from J; junction bases left unmatched: 19. Germline loops: CDR1 MDHEN, CDR2 SYDVKM. The DNA of the CDR3 is TGTGCCAGCACCTCAAGGAGTAGCGGGGCTTATAAGTATACGCAGTATTTT. Translated: CASTSRSSGAYKYTQYF.

V usage is TRBV16 and J usage is TRBJ2-1; 13 bases match TRBD2. With V trimmed by 3 bases and J by 7 bases, 3 bases remained unmatched. This CDR3 spans 15 amino acids. Germline V gene lookup returns CDR1 KGHSY and CDR2 FQNENV. CDR3 sequence (DNA): TGTGCCAGCAGCCACGGGACTAGCGGGGTAAATGAGCAGTTCTTC. Protein sequence: CASSHGTSGVNEQFF.

The J gene is TRBJ2-2, the V gene TRBV10-1; 8 bases match TRBD2. Unmatched junction bases numbered 3, after V lost 3 bases and J lost 0 bases. The V gene's germline CDR1 is WNHNN and CDR2 SYGVQD (reference sequence). The length of the CDR3 is 16 residues. In DNA, the CDR3 is TGCGCCAGCAGTGAAGCGGGACTAGCGAACACCGGGGAGCTGTTTTTT. Its translation is CASSEAGLANTGELFF.

Only a few counts were recorded for this clone. V gene TRBV2 combines with J gene TRBJ2-7; 7 nucleotides agree with TRBD2. In germline, CDR1 is SNHLY, CDR2 FYNNEI. V gave up 6 bases and J gave up 1 base; unmatched junction bases: 6. The CDR3 sequence is 14 residues long. The CDR3 loop is CASSLERGSYEQYF. In DNA form, the CDR3 reads TGTGCCAGCAGCCTAGAGCGGGGATCCTACGAGCAGTACTTC.

The V gene is TRBV18, the J gene TRBJ1-1; the D gene is possibly TRBD1 (6 bases). The germline CDR1 and CDR2 sequences are KGHSH and LQKENI. This CDR3 has 14 amino acids. The V end was cut by 1 base, the J end by 5 bases, with 11 bases between. CDR3 nucleotides: TGTGCCAGCTCACCACTGGGGGCGGAAACTGAAGCTTTCTTT. The encoded protein is CASSPLGAETEAFF.

The chain recombines TRBV6-5 with TRBJ1-2; D may be TRBD1 (5 bases). This CDR3 comprises 13 residues. The V gene's germline CDR1 is MNHEY and CDR2 SVGAGI. V was clipped by 6 bases and J by 4 bases, with 12 bases between them. CDR3 loop: CASRGGALYGYTF. CDR3 DNA: TGTGCCAGCAGGGGCGGGGCCCTCTATGGCTACACCTTC.

The chain couples TRBV11-2 to TRBJ2-1, with 9 bases fitting TRBD2. Germline V CDR1 and CDR2: SGHAT, FQNNGV. V shed 4 bases and J 2 bases; nucleotides not matched to a gene: 9. The CDR3 totals 17 residues. The CDR3 region has the DNA TGTGCCAGCAGCTCCTTCCCTTCTAGCGGGGCCTACAATGAGCAGTTCTTC. Translation gives CASSSFPSSGAYNEQFF. Drawing the rest from reference TRBV11-2 and TRBJ2-1, the complete variable domain is EAGVAQSPRYKIIEKRQSVAFWCNPISGHATLYWYQQILGQGPKLLIQFQNNGVVDDSQLPKDRFSAERLKGVDSTLKIQPAKLEDSAVYLCASSSFPSSGAYNEQFFGPGTRLTVL.

The chain joins TRBV28 to TRBJ2-1; 9 bases are shared with TRBD1. Unmatched junction bases numbered 9, after V lost 1 base and J lost 8 bases. The CDR3 length is 16 residues. CDR1 MDHEN and CDR2 SYDVKM come from the germline V gene. The CDR3 is CASSLSASQGADEQFF. The CDR3 DNA reads TGTGCCAGCAGTTTATCCGCCTCACAGGGGGCCGATGAGCAGTTCTTC. The full variable domain, with the rest looked up from reference TRBV28 and TRBJ2-1, is DVKVTQSSRYLVKRTGEKVFLECVQDMDHENMFWYRQDPGLGLRLIYFSYDVKMKEKGDIPEGYSVSREKKERFSLILESASTNQTSMYLCASSLSASQGADEQFFGPGTRLTVL.

The chain employs TRBV27 and TRBJ2-1; 11 positions match TRBD2. Trimming cost V 4 bases and J 5 bases; bases outside gene matches: 10. This CDR3 region has 17 residues. Germline values: CDR1 MNHEY, CDR2 SMNVEV (reference sequence). The CDR3 protein is CASSSSRGTSGNNEQFF. In DNA, the CDR3 is TGTGCCAGCAGTTCCTCGAGGGGGACTAGCGGAAACAATGAGCAGTTCTTC.

V gene TRBV7-3 combines with J gene TRBJ2-2; 8 nucleotides line up with TRBD2. In germline, CDR1 is SGHTA, CDR2 FQGTGA. This CDR3 region has 19 residues. Trimming at V came to 3 bases and at J to 1 base, leaving 13 bases not matched to a gene. The CDR3 spells CASSLQPPRLAGNTGELFF. The CDR3 nucleotides read TGTGCCAGCAGCTTGCAACCCCCTCGGCTAGCGGGGAACACCGGGGAGCTGTTTTTT.

The chain recombines TRBV5-1 with TRBJ2-1; tentative D call: TRBD1 (6 bases). The V gene lost 3 bases and the J gene lost 4 bases, with 11 bases spanning the gap. This CDR3 has 14 amino acids. The germline V gene has CDR1 SGHRS and CDR2 YFSETQ. For the CDR3, the DNA is TGCGCCAGCAGCTCCCTGGACAGTTACAATGAGCAGTTCTTC. Its protein is CASSSLDSYNEQFF.

The chain combines TRBV9 with TRBJ2-3; D is ambiguous. The germline V and J ends were trimmed by 3 bases and 1 base, with 12 bases remaining between them. The CDR3 runs 15 residues. Germline values: CDR1 SGDLS, CDR2 YYNGEE. The CDR3 DNA reads TGTGCCAGCAGCGCCCCCGGTCGGGGCACAGATACGCAGTATTTT. Amino acid sequence: CASSAPGRGTDTQYF. Variable domain in full (rest from reference TRBV9 and TRBJ2-3): DSGVTQTPKHLITATGQRVTLRCSPRSGDLSVYWYQQSLDQGLQFLIQYYNGEERAKGNILERFSAQQFPDLHSELNLSSLELGDSALYFCASSAPGRGTDTQYFGPGTRLTVL.

The chain links TRBV7-2 to TRBJ2-1; 10 bases match TRBD1. The V and J ends lost 4 bases and 0 bases, in that order; junction bases with no gene match: 3. Germline CDR1 and CDR2: SGHTA and FQGNSA. This CDR3 has 16 residues. The CDR3 DNA reads TGTGCCAGCAGCTCCCGGACAGGGGGCTCCTACAATGAGCAGTTCTTC. Protein product: CASSSRTGGSYNEQFF.

The chain employs TRBV10-1 and TRBJ2-7; 8 positions match TRBD2. The CDR3 has 12 amino acids. Trimming took 6 bases from V and 5 from J; bases not matched to a gene: 3. From germline, CDR1 is WNHNN and CDR2 SYGVQD (reference sequence). CDR3 in DNA: TGCGCCAGCAGCCCGGGGGGGAACGAGCAGTACTTC. Protein product: CASSPGGNEQYF.

This chain links TRBV5-1 with TRBJ1-1, with 11 bases matching TRBD1. Germline V CDR1 and CDR2: SGHRS, YFSETQ. V was clipped by 3 bases and J by 5 bases; unmatched bases: 6. The CDR3 is 15 amino acids. CDR3 coding DNA: TGCGCCAGCAGCTCGCAGGGGACAGGGGGAACTGAAGCTTTCTTT. It encodes CASSSQGTGGTEAFF. The full variable domain, rest sourced from reference TRBV5-1 and TRBJ1-1, is KAGVTQTPRYLIKTRGQQVTLSCSPISGHRSVSWYQQTPGQGLQFLFEYFSETQRNKGNFPGRFSGRQFSNSRSEMNVSTLELGDSALYLCASSSQGTGGTEAFFGQGTRLTVV.